Listed below are T cell receptor beta chains from one sample, sequenced in a study of regulatory T cells in long-lasting Graves disease. MiXCR, run by TCRdb on the multiplex PCR reads, gives a single entry per CDR3 protein. The table records around 450,000 distinct CDR3 sequences, around a fifth of them present only once. The input for sequencing was peripheral blood mononuclear cells (PBMCs), taken when the disease was refractory, from a patient treated with antithyroid drugs. Receptors were obtained from a female donor with Graves disease. The conserved cysteine and the conserved F or W are not part of the CDR3 here. The order of the fields is D gene, V gene, CDR3 protein. The D gene is left open where the match is weak.

>NA|TRBV9
ASSVGPDEKLF
>NA|TRBV29-1
SAAMGSGSYNEQF
>NA|TRBV2
ASSEEGPDTQY
>TRBD1|TRBV7-9
ASSRRDRGKETQY
>NA|TRBV20-1
SATYGDEQY
>NA|TRBV12-3/TRBV12-4
ASSASSMNTEAF
>TRBD1|TRBV27
ASSLRQGDMNTEAF
>NA|TRBV19
ASSIRGGRDYGYT
>NA|TRBV7-3
ASSPQPTGNSNTGELF
>TRBD2|TRBV28
ASSHASGGPYEQY
>NA|TRBV11-2
ASSTWTDQETQY
>TRBD1|TRBV27
ASSPKTGTQETQY
>NA|TRBV6-1
ASSEAVVSTDTQY
>NA|TRBV10-3
AISDWTAYEQY
>NA|TRBV28
ASSLPPHSAEQY
>NA|TRBV18
ASSPGLPEQF
>NA|TRBV27
ASSLGWNNSPLH
>TRBD2|TRBV25-1
ASRASTSGGGEQY
>NA|TRBV12-3/TRBV12-4
ASSPSSGLGGDTQY
>NA|TRBV7-2
ASSSDREVVGSPLH
>NA|TRBV7-8
ASSARRGDTGELF
>NA|TRBV28
ASSLIGSEAF
>TRBD1|TRBV25-1
ASSEAGGIAEAF
>NA|TRBV5-1
ASSPRTNPNTGELF
>NA|TRBV20-1
SAAHREAF